This T cell receptor (beta chain) is from a study of blood T cell repertoires in COVID-19 (dated by TCRdb to 2020 to 2022). For the study in its entirety: Samples from collaborators originated in the United States, Italy and Spain and spanned both the acute and convalescent phases of COVID-19. The dataset comprised deeply sampled blood TCRbeta repertoires from subjects exposed to, actively infected with, or recovered from COVID-19. Where HLA class I and class II types were available, the types were taken from metadata supplied by the sample provider, not from assay-based typing. A de-identified subject ID, COVID-19 status, age in years and sex were almost always included in the sample metadata. The samples were drawn from two sources: the first 160 participants of the ongoing ImmuneRACE study, and over 1,000 subjects contributed by 6 global collaborators. The material from the prospective study consisted of cDNA or gDNA derived from T cells, B-cell-depleted T cells, or PBMCs. The repertoires were made available in a free public database intended to serve as a resource for research on the immune response to SARS-CoV-2.

Worth noting for this clone: This receptor's antigen is unknown. No base quality values were provided; no much bigger clone lies one nucleotide off.

Including the terminal cysteine and phenylalanine, the CDR3 comprises 14 residues. Only CDR3 DNA remains: 42 bases, in frame from the first base. Relative to germline, V is 2 bases shorter and J is 10 bases shorter, with 14 bases between their ends. Sequences MDHEN (CDR1) and SYDVKM (CDR2) are obtained from the germline V gene. Whole blood was collected in K2EDTA tubes by collaborating institutions according to the institutions' own protocols. Collaborator samples were shipped for TCRbeta analysis as frozen whole blood, isolated PBMCs, or DNA extracted from either sample type. What the work shows at the level of the full study, not this receptor alone: The quantity of clinical and demographic metadata differed by source and by participant and was supplied without curation.

TCRbeta CDR3 regions were amplified from genomic DNA by means of the immunoSEQ Assay, a bias-controlled multiplex PCR. The source study handled its data this way. Nucleated cell counts per sample were estimated from amplification of reference gene primers within the assay. Sequence reads were collapsed and filtered to measure the absolute abundance of every unique TCRbeta CDR3 rearrangement. For each sample, productive Simpson clonality was calculated as the square root of Simpson's diversity index over productive rearrangements. In its TCRdb copy, this immuneACCESS table keeps in-frame sequences only and misses some clones. Where compared with another copy, unresolved V genes explain less than half of these, and the others have no known cause. V, J and clone size were drawn from that table, and D and trimming were deduced from the DNA. Counted in this sample were under 300,000 clones; around 82% of them appeared once. The top ten clones comprise roughly 4.9% of the sample.

This TCR came from a woman aged 80 or over with active or convalescent COVID-19. The receptor chain draws on TRBV28 and TRBJ1-4; the best D guess is TRBD1, with 6 bases matching. The sequenced sample was peripheral blood. The nucleotide sequence reads as follows: TGTGCCAGCAGTTTAACCACCGTACAGGGAAAACTGTTTTTT. The resulting protein is CASSLTTVQGKLFF. With the rest looked up from the reference TRBV28 and TRBJ1-4 genes rather than sequenced, the full variable domain is DVKVTQSSRYLVKRTGEKVFLECVQDMDHENMFWYRQDPGLGLRLIYFSYDVKMKEKGDIPEGYSVSREKKERFSLILESASTNQTSMYLCASSLTTVQGKLFFGSGTQLSVL.